Reported below is one T cell receptor beta chain. The data stem from a study of blood T cell repertoires in COVID-19. Study details: Samples representing acute and convalescent COVID-19 were sourced from the United States, Italy and Spain.

The CDR3 has 14 residues. Germline V gene data show CDR1 as SGHVS and CDR2 as FNYEAQ. V was pared by 4 bases and J by 0 bases, with 9 bases between. Original methodology: Quantification of nucleated cells was approximated via reference gene primer amplification. Sequencing used immunoSEQ multiplex PCR; TCRdb keeps in-frame clones, though not all of them. D and trimming were read from the DNA, whereas the V and J calls and clone size are those reported in that table. The table lists 100,000 to 150,000 clones, approximately 84% of them singletons. Source material: peripheral blood. This TCR was recovered from a woman in her twenties or thirties who had recovered from COVID-19. V and J are TRBV7-6 and TRBJ1-1; D perhaps matches TRBD1 (5 bases). CDR3 sequence: CASSSGGMNTEAFF. The CDR3 DNA reads as TGTGCCAGCAGCTCGGGGGGAATGAACACTGAAGCTTTCTTT.